One sample yielded the 7 T cell receptor beta chains listed below, sequenced in a study of shared clonotypes between healthy human individuals. Some clones are missing from TCRdb's copy, which holds only in-frame ones; the method was immunoSEQ multiplex PCR. The sample shows more than 1.2 million clones, approximately 98.5% of them seen only once. Sequenced input: naive CD4+ T cells sorted from blood. This sample's subset: CD45RA+ positively selected. These receptors were taken from a young man in good health.

This sequence joins TRBV18 and TRBJ2-1; 9 nucleotides agree with TRBD1. Per the germline V gene, CDR1 is KGHSH and CDR2 is LQKENI. CDR3 size: 16 residues. V shed 2 bases, J shed 4 bases, and the junction held 6 bases outside the gene matches. This chain's CDR3 is CASSPNYRGRYNEQFF. The DNA for the CDR3 is TGTGCCAGCTCACCAAACTACAGGGGGCGTTACAATGAGCAGTTCTTC.

The V call is TRBV19, the J call TRBJ2-5, with D perhaps TRBD1 or TRBD2 (5 bases each). Trimming left V 6 bases short and J 2 bases short, with 10 bases between. Germline loops: CDR1 LNHDA, CDR2 SQIVND (reference sequence). The CDR3 totals 13 residues. CDR3 loop: CASSRDGQETQYF. The CDR3 DNA follows: TGTGCCAGTAGCAGGGACGGGCAAGAGACCCAGTACTTC.

The V gene is TRBV23-1, the J gene TRBJ2-7; a possible D gene is TRBD1 (6 bases). TRBV23-1 is identified as an open reading frame with a role that is uncertain. V lost 2 bases, J lost 2 bases, and 25 bases lay in between. The CDR3 loop spans 19 amino acids. DNA for the CDR3: TGCGCCAGCAGTCAACCGGGACAACCTTGGGGGACCCCAACCTACGAGCAGTACTTC. Protein: CASSQPGQPWGTPTYEQYF.

The rearrangement joins TRBV7-3 to TRBJ2-6; D not resolved. CDR1 is SGHTA, CDR2 FQGTGA, per germline. V was shortened by 5 bases and J by 2 bases, with 19 bases between the two germline ends. CDR3 length: 18 amino acids. Here the CDR3 DNA reads TGTGCCAGCAGCCCCCAGCCGGGTCTGGTTCCTGGGGCCAACGTCCTGACTTTC. It translates to CASSPQPGLVPGANVLTF.

DNA for the CDR3: TGTGCCAGCAGTGAGAGAAACTATGGCTACACCTTC. It encodes CASSERNYGYTF. The rearrangement links TRBV2 to TRBJ1-2; D is unclear. Germline lookup yields CDR1 SNHLY and CDR2 FYNNEI. This CDR3 is 12 amino acids long. V was cut by 3 bases and J by 2 bases, with 4 bases left in between.

The chain has TRBV27 and TRBJ2-5; perhaps TRBD2 as D (5 bases). This CDR3 is built from 14 residues. Per germline, CDR1 MNHEY and CDR2 SMNVEV (reference sequence). Trimming removed 5 bases at V and 2 bases at J, with 12 bases between. Here the CDR3 DNA reads TGTGCCAGCAGTCCCTGGGAGTCACAAGAGACCCAGTACTTC. This codes for CASSPWESQETQYF.

On this clone itself: This sample includes further DNA sequences coding for the same CDR3. The chain joins TRBV20-1 to TRBJ2-1; D is unresolved. The CDR3 extends over 11 amino acids. The ends were cut back, 3 bases at V and 2 bases at J, with 2 bases in the middle. Germline loops: CDR1 DFQATT, CDR2 SNEGSKA (reference sequence). CDR3 region: CSASPYNEQFF. Here the CDR3 DNA reads TGCAGTGCTAGCCCCTACAATGAGCAGTTCTTC.